This T cell receptor (beta chain) is drawn from a study of radiation and T cells in renal cell carcinoma. This clone has more than one count but fewer than ten. Its antigen is undetermined. The CDR3 totals 16 residues. Losses at the gene ends were 4 bases for V and 3 bases for J; bases not matched to a gene: 8. Germline lookup yields CDR1 SGHRS and CDR2 YFSETQ. TCRdb's table, derived via immunoSEQ multiplex PCR, lists solely in-frame clones and lacks some. The table has almost 20,000 clones, 55% to 65% seen once. The study, taken as a whole, reports: Irradiated tumors had higher TCR clonality than control tumors.

The treatment: 15 Gy SBRT to primary tumor, nephrectomy 4 weeks later. Nephrectomy followed 15 Gy stereotactic body radiation by 4 weeks. Clear cell pathology was present in this patient's renal cell carcinoma. The rearrangement uses TRBV5-1 and TRBJ1-2, with 11 bases fitting TRBD1. The sequencing here drew on tumor tissue, taken from a patient whose treatment included radiotherapy and nephrectomy. The receptor was derived from a woman in her 70s with renal cell carcinoma. CDR3 sequence (DNA): TGCGCCAGCAGCAAGAGTCCGGGACAGGGGGACTATGGCTACACCTTC. It specifies CASSKSPGQGDYGYTF.